A single TCR beta chain is shown here with its context. This sample stems from a study of T cell responses to AZD1222 COVID-19 vaccine. V was pared by 2 bases and J by 3 bases, with 7 bases between. CDR1 is SEHNR and CDR2 is FQNEAQ in the germline V gene (reference sequence). This CDR3 spans 13 amino acids. Here immunoSEQ multiplex PCR was the method, and the copy in TCRdb shows in-frame clones only, minus some. The table includes roughly 140,000 clones, around nine tenths detected once. The sequences come from peripheral blood, collected on day 0 of AZD1222 vaccination. This receptor was identified in an adult in good health. This chain links TRBV7-9 with TRBJ1-1; D gene uncertain. The CDR3 loop reads CASSLPWDTEAFF. Written as DNA, the CDR3 is TGTGCCAGCAGCTTACCATGGGACACTGAAGCTTTCTTT.